The clone carrying this T cell receptor (beta chain) was counted a few times. Those enrolled, adults aged 18 to 89 years, came from about two dozen US areas. The entry originates in a study of blood T cell repertoires in COVID-19. V lost 9 bases and J lost 7; bases outside the gene matches: 6. This CDR3 spans 12 amino acids. Per germline, CDR1 KGHDR and CDR2 SFDVKD. In the authors' methods: Amplification with reference gene primers provided the estimates of nucleated cell counts. The protocol was immunoSEQ multiplex PCR, while the TCRdb copy is restricted to in-frame clones and leaves out a portion. The DNA was the basis for D and trimming; V, J and clone size are from that table. The table shows some 190,000 clones, with 89% occurring only once.

The chain links TRBV24-1 to TRBJ2-7; TRBD1 matches at 9 bases. This TCR came from a woman in her thirties or forties with acute COVID-19. What was sequenced was PBMCs or T cells enriched from blood (not recorded which). CDR3 in DNA: TGTGCCACCTCGGACAGGGGTGGGGAGCAGTACTTC. As protein: CATSDRGGEQYF.